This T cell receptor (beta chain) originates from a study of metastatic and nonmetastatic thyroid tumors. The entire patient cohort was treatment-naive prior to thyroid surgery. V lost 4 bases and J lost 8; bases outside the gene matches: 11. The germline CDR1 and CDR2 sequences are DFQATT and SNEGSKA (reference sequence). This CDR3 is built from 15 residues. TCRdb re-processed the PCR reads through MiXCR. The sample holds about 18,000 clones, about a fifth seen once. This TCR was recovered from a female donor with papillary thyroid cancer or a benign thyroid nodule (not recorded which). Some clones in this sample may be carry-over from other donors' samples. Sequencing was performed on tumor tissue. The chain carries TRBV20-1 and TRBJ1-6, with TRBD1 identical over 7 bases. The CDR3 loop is CSAIDRVLFDSPLHF. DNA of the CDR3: TGCAGTGCTATTGACAGGGTTTTATTTGATTCACCCCTCCACTTT.